The 7 T cell receptor beta chains listed next were all sequenced from one sample in a study of control samples from healthy donors and cancer patients. This table comes from immunoSEQ multiplex PCR, and its TCRdb copy is limited to in-frame clones, with some not included. The table includes approximately 100,000 clones, more than 85% detected once. Sequenced input: blood. Receptors originate from a man in his thirties or forties in good health.

The chain joins TRBV30 to TRBJ2-1; TRBD1 aligns across 7 bases. Germline CDR1 GTSNPN, CDR2 SVGIG (reference sequence). The CDR3 runs to 16 residues. After removal of 5 bases from V and 2 bases from J, the junction contained 12 bases not matched to a gene. In DNA, the CDR3 is TGTGCCTGGGTAGGGGGCGCGGCCGGAGCCTACAATGAGCAGTTCTTC. Encoded protein: CAWVGGAAGAYNEQFF.

V gene TRBV6-5 combines with J gene TRBJ1-2, with D uncertain. Germline V gives CDR1 MNHEY, CDR2 SVGAGI. This CDR3 region has 14 residues. V shed 6 bases and J shed 5 bases, with 16 bases lying between them. The CDR3 loop is CASRDYDIGYGYTF. CDR3 nucleotide sequence: TGTGCCAGCAGGGACTATGACATTGGTTATGGCTACACCTTC.

The V gene is TRBV5-1, the J gene TRBJ2-7; 9 bases are a match to TRBD2. The CDR3 totals 13 residues. Per germline, CDR1 SGHRS and CDR2 YFSETQ. The trim removed 7 bases at V and 2 bases at J, leaving 4 bases unmatched. The CDR3 nucleotides read TGCGCCAGCGGGCTAGCGGGAACCTACGAGCAGTACTTC. Amino acids: CASGLAGTYEQYF.

In regard to this clone: Distinct nucleotide sequences in the sample also encode this CDR3. V and J are TRBV3-1 (or the pseudogene TRBV3-2) and TRBJ2-5; 9 bases agree with TRBD2. This CDR3 comprises 14 residues. V trimming: 3 bases; J trimming: 4 bases; junction bases outside the gene matches: 3. Germline V gene data show CDR1 as LGHDT and CDR2 as YNNKEL (reference sequence). The CDR3 sequence: CASSQRGGSETQYF. The CDR3 DNA reads as TGTGCCAGCAGCCAGCGGGGGGGATCAGAGACCCAGTACTTC.

This clone was seen just once. The chain couples TRBV4-3 to TRBJ2-7; 9 bases map to TRBD2. Trimming removed 1 base from V and 6 bases from J; junction bases left unmatched: 10. The germline V gene has CDR1 LGHNA and CDR2 YSLEER. This CDR3 is 16 amino acids long. CDR3 amino acids: CASSQGSAGGPIEQYF. The CDR3, as DNA: TGCGCCAGCAGCCAAGGCAGCGCGGGAGGGCCCATCGAGCAGTACTTC.

The genes are TRBV7-2 and TRBJ2-3; tentatively, D is TRBD2 (6 bases). The germline V and J ends were trimmed by 2 bases and 0 bases, with 15 bases remaining between them. The CDR3 covers 17 residues. Germline CDR1 reads SGHTA; CDR2 reads FQGNSA. The CDR3 here is CASSLRPGGVSTDTQYF. Written as DNA, the CDR3 is TGTGCCAGCAGCTTACGGCCCGGAGGGGTTAGCACAGATACGCAGTATTTT.

The CDR3 reads CASSFPGGREYGYTF. Here the CDR3 DNA reads TGTGCCAGCAGCTTTCCCGGTGGCAGGGAGTATGGCTACACCTTC. This chain uses TRBV7-9 with TRBJ1-2, with a tentative D call TRBD1 (5 bases). Germline assignment: CDR1 SEHNR and CDR2 FQNEAQ (reference sequence). Trimming stripped 3 bases from V and 5 bases from J, with 16 bases between. The CDR3 has 15 amino acids. Variable domain in full (rest from reference TRBV7-9 and TRBJ1-2): DTGVSQNPRHKITKRGQNVTFRCDPISEHNRLYWYRQTLGQGPEFLTYFQNEAQLEKSRLLSDRFSAERPKGSFSTLEIQRTEQGDSAMYLCASSFPGGREYGYTFGSGTRLTVV.